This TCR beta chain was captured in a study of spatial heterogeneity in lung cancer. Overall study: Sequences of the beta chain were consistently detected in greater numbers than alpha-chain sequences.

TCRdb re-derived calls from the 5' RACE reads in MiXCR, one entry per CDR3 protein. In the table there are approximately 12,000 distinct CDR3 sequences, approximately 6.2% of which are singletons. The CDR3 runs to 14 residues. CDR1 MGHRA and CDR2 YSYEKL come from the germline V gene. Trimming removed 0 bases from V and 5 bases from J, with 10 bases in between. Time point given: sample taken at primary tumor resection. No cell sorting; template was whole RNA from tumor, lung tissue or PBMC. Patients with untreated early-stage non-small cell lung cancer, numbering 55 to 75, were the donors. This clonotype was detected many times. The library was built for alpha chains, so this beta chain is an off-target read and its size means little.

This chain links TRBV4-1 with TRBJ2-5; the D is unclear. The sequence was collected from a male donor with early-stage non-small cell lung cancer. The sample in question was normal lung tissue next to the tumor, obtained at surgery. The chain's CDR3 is CASSQELRSETQYF. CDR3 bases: TGCGCCAGCAGCCAAGAACTTAGGTCGGAGACCCAGTACTTC.